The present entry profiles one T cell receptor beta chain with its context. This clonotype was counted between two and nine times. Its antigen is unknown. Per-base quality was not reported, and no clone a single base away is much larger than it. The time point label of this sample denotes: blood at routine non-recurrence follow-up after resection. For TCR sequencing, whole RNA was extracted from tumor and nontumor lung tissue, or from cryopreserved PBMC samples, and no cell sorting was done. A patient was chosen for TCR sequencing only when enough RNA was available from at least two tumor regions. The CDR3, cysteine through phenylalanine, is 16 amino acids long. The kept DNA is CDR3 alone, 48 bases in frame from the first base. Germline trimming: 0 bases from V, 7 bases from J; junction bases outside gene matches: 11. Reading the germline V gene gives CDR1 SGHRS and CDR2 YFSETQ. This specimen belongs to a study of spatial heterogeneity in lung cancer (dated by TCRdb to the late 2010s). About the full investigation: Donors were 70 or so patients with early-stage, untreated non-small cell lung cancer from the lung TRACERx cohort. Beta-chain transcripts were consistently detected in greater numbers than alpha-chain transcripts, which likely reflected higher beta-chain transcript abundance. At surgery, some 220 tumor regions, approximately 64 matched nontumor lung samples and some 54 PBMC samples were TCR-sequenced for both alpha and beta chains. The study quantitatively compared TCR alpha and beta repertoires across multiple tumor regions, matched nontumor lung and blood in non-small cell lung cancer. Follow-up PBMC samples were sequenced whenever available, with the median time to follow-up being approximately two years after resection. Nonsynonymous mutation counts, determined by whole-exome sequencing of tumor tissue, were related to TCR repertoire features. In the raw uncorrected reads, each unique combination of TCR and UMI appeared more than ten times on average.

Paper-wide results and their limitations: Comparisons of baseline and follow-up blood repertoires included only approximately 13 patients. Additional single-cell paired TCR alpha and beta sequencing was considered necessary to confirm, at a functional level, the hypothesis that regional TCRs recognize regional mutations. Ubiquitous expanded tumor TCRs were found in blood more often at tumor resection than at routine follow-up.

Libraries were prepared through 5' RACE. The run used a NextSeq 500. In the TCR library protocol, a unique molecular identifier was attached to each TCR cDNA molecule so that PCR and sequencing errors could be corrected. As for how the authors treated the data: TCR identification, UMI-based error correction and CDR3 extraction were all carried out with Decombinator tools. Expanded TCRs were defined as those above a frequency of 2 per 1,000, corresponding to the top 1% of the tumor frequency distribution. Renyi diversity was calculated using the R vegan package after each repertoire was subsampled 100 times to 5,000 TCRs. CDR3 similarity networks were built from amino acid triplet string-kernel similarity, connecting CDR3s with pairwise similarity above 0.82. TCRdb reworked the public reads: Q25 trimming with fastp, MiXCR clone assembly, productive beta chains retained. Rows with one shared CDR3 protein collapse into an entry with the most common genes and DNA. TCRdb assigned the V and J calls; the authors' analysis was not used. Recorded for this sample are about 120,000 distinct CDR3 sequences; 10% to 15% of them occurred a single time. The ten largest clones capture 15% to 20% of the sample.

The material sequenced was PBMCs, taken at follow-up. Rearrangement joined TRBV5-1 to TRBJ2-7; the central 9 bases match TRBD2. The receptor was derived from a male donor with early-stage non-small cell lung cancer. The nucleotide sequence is TGCGCCAGCAGCTTGGTCGGTGCGGGGGGGCCAGAGGAGCAGTACTTC. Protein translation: CASSLVGAGGPEEQYF. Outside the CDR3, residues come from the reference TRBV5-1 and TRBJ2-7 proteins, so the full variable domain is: KAGVTQTPRYLIKTRGQQVTLSCSPISGHRSVSWYQQTPGQGLQFLFEYFSETQRNKGNFPGRFSGRQFSNSRSEMNVSTLELGDSALYLCASSLVGAGGPEEQYFGPGTRLTVT.